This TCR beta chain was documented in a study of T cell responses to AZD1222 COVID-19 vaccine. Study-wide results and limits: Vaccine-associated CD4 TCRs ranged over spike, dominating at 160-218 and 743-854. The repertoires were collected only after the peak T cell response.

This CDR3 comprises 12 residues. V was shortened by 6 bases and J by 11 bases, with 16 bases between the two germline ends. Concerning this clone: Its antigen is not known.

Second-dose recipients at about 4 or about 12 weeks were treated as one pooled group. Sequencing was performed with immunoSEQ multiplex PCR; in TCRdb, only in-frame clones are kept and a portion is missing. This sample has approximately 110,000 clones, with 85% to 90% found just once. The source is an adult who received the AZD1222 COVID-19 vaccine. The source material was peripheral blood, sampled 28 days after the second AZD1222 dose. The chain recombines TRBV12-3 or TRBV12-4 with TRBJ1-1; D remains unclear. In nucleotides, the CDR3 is TGTGCCAGCAGCCCGGGCGGGCTAGGGGCTTTCTTT. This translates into CASSPGGLGAFF.